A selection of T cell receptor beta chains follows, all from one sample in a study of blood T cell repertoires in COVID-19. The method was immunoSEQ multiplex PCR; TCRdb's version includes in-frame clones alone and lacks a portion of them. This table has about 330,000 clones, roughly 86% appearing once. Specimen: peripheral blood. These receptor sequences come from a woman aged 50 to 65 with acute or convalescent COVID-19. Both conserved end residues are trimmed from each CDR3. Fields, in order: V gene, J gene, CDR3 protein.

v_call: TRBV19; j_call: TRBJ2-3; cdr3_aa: ASKAWEGPDTQY
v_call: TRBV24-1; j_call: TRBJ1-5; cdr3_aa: ATSDKRTGSNQPQH
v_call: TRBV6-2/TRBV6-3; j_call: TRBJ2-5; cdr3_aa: ASSPRDYQETQY
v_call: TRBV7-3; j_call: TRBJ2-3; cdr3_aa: ASSLTAAGGSTDTQY
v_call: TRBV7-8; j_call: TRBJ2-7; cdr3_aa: ASSLPSGTSVHRNIYEQY
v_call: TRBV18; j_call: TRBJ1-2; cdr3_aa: ASSDQQGRAGGYT
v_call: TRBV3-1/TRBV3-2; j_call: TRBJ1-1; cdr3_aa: ASSQGGRNTEAF
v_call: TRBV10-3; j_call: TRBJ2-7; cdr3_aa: AISAAPTGPSSYEQY
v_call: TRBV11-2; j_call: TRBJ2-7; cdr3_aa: ASSYTLSGYEQY
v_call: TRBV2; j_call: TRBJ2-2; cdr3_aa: ASGETPSRELF
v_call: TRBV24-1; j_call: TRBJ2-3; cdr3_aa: ATSDAHRVSTDTQY
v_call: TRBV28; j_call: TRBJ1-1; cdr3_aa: ASSPPGTGYTEAF
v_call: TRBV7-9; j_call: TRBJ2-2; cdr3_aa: ASTPSGLNAGELF
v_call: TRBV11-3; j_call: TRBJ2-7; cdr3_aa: ASSLRGFYRLGYEQY
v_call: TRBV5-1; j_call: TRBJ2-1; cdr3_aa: ASRGTSGHRNEQF
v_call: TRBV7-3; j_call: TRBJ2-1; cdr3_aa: ASSLGGRGNEQF
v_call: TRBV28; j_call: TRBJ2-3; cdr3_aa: ASSHNRLAGTVVSTDTQY
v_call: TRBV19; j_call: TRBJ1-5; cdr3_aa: ASSIRSRLRISNQPQH
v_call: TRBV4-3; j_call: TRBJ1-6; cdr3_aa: ASSPQRGYNSPLH
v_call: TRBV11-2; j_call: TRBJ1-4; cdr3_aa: ASSLREESTNEKLF
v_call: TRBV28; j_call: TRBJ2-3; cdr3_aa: ASRRPSGTSGTDTQY
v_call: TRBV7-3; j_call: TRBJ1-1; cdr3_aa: ASSSELNTEAF
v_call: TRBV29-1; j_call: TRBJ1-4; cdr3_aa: SVDGGEANEKLF
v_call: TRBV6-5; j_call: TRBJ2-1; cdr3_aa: ASSYLARTNEQF
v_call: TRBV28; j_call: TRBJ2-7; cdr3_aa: ASSPPGTGDHEQY
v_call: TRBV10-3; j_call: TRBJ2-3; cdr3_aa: ATKAGGSTDTQY
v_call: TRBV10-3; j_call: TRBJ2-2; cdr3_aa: ATGRSGENTGELF
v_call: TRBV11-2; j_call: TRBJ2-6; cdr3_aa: ASSLVAGANVLT
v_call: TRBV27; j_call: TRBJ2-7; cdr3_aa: ASSLFAGGSYEQY
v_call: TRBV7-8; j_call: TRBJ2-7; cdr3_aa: ASSRGLAGGSSYEQY
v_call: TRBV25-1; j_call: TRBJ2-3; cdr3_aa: ASSVGEAADTQY
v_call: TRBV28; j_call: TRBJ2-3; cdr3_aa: ASSTHLAGPDTQY
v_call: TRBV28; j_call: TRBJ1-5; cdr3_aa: ASSRGQGNQPQH
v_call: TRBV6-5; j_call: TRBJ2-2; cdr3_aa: ASSTGDVTGELF
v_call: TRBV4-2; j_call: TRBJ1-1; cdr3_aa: ASSRPTGGYDAEAF
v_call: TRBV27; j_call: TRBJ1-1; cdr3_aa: ASTKLDRNTEAF
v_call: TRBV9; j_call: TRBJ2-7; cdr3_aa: ASSGTSRNEQY
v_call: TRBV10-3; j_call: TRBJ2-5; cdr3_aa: AIQTGSQETQY
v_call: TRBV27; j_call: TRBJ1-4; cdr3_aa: ASSSQGAYEKLF
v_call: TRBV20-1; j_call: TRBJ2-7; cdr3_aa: SASFAGDSYEQY
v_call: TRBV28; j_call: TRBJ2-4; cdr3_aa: ASSRTGSDIQY
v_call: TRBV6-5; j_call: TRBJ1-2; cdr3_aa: ASSYSISGGGYT
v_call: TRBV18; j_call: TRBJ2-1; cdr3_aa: ASSPLRGASGSYNEQF
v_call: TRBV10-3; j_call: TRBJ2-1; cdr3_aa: AIRAEAYNEQF
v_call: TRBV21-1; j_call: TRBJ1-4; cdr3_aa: ASSKASGGNEKLF
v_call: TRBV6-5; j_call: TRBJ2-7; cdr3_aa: ASSQRANSYEQY
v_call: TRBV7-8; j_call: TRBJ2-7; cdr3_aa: ASSSWTSGRGRADEQY
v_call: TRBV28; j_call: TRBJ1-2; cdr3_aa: ASSLSKGHAAFYGYT
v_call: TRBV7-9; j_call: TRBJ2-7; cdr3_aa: ASSSDTYYEQY
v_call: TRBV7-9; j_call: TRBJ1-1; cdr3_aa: ASSLGGGTEAF
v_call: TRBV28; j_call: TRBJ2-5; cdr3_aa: ASTHRGGSQETQY
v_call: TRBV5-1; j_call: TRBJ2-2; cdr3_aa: ASSSVTSGSTGELF
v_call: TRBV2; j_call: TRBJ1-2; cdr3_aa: ASSEGQGFGYT
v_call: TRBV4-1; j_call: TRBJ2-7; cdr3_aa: ASSQGTGLAGVTYEQY
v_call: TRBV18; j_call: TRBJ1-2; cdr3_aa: ASSPSTGDNYGYT
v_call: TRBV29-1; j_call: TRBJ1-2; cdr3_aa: SETGTGNGYT
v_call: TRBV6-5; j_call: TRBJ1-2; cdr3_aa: ASRLTGFVGYT